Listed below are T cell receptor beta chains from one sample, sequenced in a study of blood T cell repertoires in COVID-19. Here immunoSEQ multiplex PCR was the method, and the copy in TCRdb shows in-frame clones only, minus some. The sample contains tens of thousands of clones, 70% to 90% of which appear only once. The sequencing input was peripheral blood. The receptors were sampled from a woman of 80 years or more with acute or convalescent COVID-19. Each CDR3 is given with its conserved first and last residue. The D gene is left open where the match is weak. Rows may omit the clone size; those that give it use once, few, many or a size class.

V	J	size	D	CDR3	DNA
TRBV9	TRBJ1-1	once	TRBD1	CASSVQTGTNTEAFF	TGTGCCAGCAGCGTACAGACAGGGACGAACACTGAAGCTTTCTTT
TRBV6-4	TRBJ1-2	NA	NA	CASSVDSFLGGYTF	TGTGCCAGCAGTGTGGACAGCTTCTTGGGGGGCTACACCTTC
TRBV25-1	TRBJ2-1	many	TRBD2	CASSTSGRYNEQFF	TGTGCCAGCAGTACTAGCGGACGTTACAATGAGCAGTTCTTC
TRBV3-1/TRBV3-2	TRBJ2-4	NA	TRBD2	CASSQDRGLAGISIQYF	TGTGCCAGCAGCCAAGATAGGGGACTAGCGGGCATCAGCATTCAGTACTTC
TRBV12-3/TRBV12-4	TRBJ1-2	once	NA	CASSYTGGGYTF	TGTGCCAGCAGTTACACCGGGGGGGGCTACACCTTC
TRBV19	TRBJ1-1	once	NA	CASSIEGTSPRGEAFF	TGTGCCAGTAGTATTGAGGGGACTTCACCGCGAGGTGAAGCTTTCTTT
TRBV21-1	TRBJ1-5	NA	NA	CASSNWTALSNQPQHF	TGTGCCAGCAGCAACTGGACAGCCCTTAGCAATCAGCCCCAGCATTTT
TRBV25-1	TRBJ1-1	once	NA	CASSLGSGGLNTEAFF	TGTGCCAGCTCTCTGGGGAGTGGAGGGCTGAACACTGAAGCTTTCTTT
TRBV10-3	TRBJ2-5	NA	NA	CAISRTDQETQYF	TGTGCCATCAGTCGGACAGATCAAGAGACCCAGTACTTC
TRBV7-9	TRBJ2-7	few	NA	CASSVTRTAEQYF	TGTGCCAGCTCAGTAACTAGAACTGCCGAGCAGTACTTC
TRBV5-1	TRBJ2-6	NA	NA	CASREFSGANVLTF	TGCGCCAGCAGGGAGTTCTCTGGGGCCAACGTCCTGACTTTC
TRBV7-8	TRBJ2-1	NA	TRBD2	CASSLGAGGLNEQFF	TGTGCCAGCAGCCTGGGGGCGGGAGGACTCAATGAGCAGTTCTTC
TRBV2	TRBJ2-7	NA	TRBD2	CARWGGYRGGSYEQYF	TGTGCCCGCTGGGGGGGGTACCGGGGGGGCTCCTACGAGCAGTACTTC
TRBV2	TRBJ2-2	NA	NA	CASSVGGTTGELFF	TGTGCCAGCAGTGTTGGAGGGACCACCGGGGAGCTGTTTTTT
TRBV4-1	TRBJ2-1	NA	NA	CASSQESNYNEQFF	TGCGCCAGCAGCCAAGAGAGTAACTACAATGAGCAGTTCTTC
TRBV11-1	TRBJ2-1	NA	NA	CASSLSGSYNEQFF	TGTGCCAGCAGCCTATCAGGCTCCTACAATGAGCAGTTCTTC
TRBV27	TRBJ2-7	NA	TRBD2	CASSSSGRREQYF	TGTGCCAGCAGTTCTAGCGGGAGGCGCGAGCAGTACTTC
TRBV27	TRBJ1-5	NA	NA	CASSLSYNQPQHF	TGTGCCAGCAGTTTGAGTTACAATCAGCCCCAGCATTTT
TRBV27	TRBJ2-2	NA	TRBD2	CASKDPAGGPSGELFF	TGTGCCAGCAAGGATCCAGCGGGAGGGCCGAGCGGGGAGCTGTTTTTT
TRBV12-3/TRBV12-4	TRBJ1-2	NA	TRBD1	CASSFEGGGGYTF	TGTGCCAGCAGTTTCGAAGGGGGCGGTGGCTACACCTTC
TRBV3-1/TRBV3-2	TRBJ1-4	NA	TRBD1	CASSQATGGFEKLFF	TGTGCCAGCAGCCAAGCGACAGGGGGTTTTGAAAAACTGTTTTTT
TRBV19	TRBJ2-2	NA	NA	CASNLLRGTGELFF	TGTGCCAGTAACCTCCTTAGGGGAACCGGGGAGCTGTTTTTT
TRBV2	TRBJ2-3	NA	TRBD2	CASSERAGATQYF	TGTGCCAGCAGTGAAAGGGCGGGAGCTACGCAGTATTTT
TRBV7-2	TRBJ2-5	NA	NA	CASRPAEGETQYF	TGTGCCAGCAGGCCGGCGGAGGGGGAGACCCAGTACTTC
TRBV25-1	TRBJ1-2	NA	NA	CASTSTNGYGYTF	TGTGCCAGCACTTCCACAAATGGCTATGGCTACACCTTC
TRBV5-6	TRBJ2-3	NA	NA	CASSPVRGTDTQYF	TGTGCCAGCAGCCCGGTCAGAGGGACAGATACGCAGTATTTT
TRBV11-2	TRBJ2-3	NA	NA	CASSLEGSARSTQYF	TGTGCCAGCAGCTTAGAGGGTAGCGCAAGAAGTACGCAGTATTTT
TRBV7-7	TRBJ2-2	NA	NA	CASSLRVLTGELFF	TGTGCCAGCAGCTTACGGGTGCTCACCGGGGAGCTGTTTTTT
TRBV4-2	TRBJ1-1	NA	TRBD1	CASSQERTGNTEAFF	TGTGCCAGCAGCCAAGAAAGGACAGGGAACACTGAAGCTTTCTTT
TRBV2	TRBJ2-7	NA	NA	CASGSGPTYEQYF	TGTGCCAGCGGGAGTGGACCCACATACGAGCAGTACTTC
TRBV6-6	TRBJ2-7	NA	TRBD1	CASRGQYLTYEQYF	TGTGCCAGCAGGGGACAGTACCTTACCTACGAGCAGTACTTC
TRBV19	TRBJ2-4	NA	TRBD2	CASTRTSGALAKNIQYF	TGTGCCAGTACGCGGACTAGCGGAGCCTTAGCCAAAAACATTCAGTACTTC
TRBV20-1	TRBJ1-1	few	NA	CSASFAGGKYTEAFF	TGCAGTGCTAGTTTTGCTGGGGGCAAGTACACTGAAGCTTTCTTT
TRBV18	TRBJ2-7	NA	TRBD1	CASSPQGENEQYF	TGTGCCAGCTCACCCCAGGGGGAAAACGAGCAGTACTTC
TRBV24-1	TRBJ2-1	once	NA	CATSDVSKGVISNEQFF	TGTGCCACCAGTGACGTCTCCAAGGGAGTTATAAGCAATGAGCAGTTCTTC
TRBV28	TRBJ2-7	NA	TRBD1	CASSFSQGAYEQYF	TGTGCCAGCAGTTTCAGCCAGGGGGCCTACGAGCAGTACTTC
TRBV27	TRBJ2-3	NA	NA	CASSLPVGGVTDTQYF	TGTGCCAGCAGTCTCCCCGTCGGAGGGGTTACAGATACGCAGTATTTT
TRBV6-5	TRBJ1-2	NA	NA	CASSYSGGYGYTF	TGTGCCAGCAGTTACTCGGGGGGGTATGGCTACACCTTC
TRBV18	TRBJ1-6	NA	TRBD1	CASSADRGDMGPLHF	TGTGCCAGCTCGGCGGACAGGGGCGATATGGGACCCCTCCACTTT
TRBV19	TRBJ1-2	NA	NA	CASSMAGSRWQGEGYTF	TGTGCCAGTAGTATGGCCGGCTCTCGTTGGCAGGGTGAAGGCTACACCTTC
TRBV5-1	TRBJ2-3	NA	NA	CASSLGGGTDTQYF	TGCGCCAGCAGCTTGGGAGGAGGAACAGATACGCAGTATTTT
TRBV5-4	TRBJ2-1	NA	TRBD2	CASSPGTSGYNEQFF	TGTGCCAGCAGCCCCGGGACTAGCGGTTACAATGAGCAGTTCTTC
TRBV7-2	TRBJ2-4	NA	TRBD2	CASSLLGTSVDIQYF	TGTGCCAGCAGCTTACTCGGGACTAGCGTCGACATTCAGTACTTC
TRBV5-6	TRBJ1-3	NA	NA	CASSDMGRGHLHSGNTIYF	TGTGCCAGCAGCGACATGGGCAGGGGCCATTTACACTCTGGAAACACCATATATTTT
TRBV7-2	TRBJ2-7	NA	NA	CASSQDGGRENPYF	TGTGCCAGCAGCCAGGACGGGGGGCGCGAAAATCCGTACTTC
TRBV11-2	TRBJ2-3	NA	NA	CASSLFLSTDTQYF	TGTGCCAGCAGCTTATTCCTAAGCACAGATACGCAGTATTTT
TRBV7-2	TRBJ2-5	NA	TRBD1	CASSTRGTGRETQYF	TGTGCCAGCAGCACTCGTGGGACAGGGCGAGAGACCCAGTACTTC
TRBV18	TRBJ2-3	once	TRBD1	CASSPLGTGTTDTQYF	TGTGCCAGCTCACCACTAGGGACAGGGACCACAGATACGCAGTATTTT
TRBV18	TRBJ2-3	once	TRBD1	CASSLTTGEDTQYF	TGTGCCAGCTCACTGACGACAGGGGAAGATACGCAGTATTTT
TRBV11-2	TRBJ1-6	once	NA	CASSLPGNSPLHF	TGTGCCAGCAGCTTACCAGGGAATTCACCCCTCCACTTT
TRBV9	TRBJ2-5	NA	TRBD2	CASSVTAGLVGETQYF	TGTGCCAGCAGCGTAACAGCCGGACTAGTCGGGGAGACCCAGTACTTC
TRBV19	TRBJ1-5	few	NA	CASSRTDSNQPQHF	TGTGCCAGTAGCAGGACAGATAGCAATCAGCCCCAGCATTTT
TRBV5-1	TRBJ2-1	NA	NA	CASSSSVGGTYNEQFF	TGCGCCAGCAGCTCCTCGGTCGGGGGTACCTACAATGAGCAGTTCTTC
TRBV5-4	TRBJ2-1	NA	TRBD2	CASSLAQGLAAREQFF	TGTGCCAGCAGCTTGGCGCAGGGACTAGCGGCCCGTGAGCAGTTCTTC
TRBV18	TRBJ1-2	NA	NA	CASSLAGYGYTF	TGTGCCAGCTCCCTAGCTGGGTATGGCTACACCTTC